The T cell receptor (beta chain) under discussion was sequenced for a study of naive and memory T cell subsets listed by TCRdb under 2017. In the study overall: An open-source, UMI-based TCR alpha and beta sequencing pipeline was applied to sorted naive and memory peripheral blood T cell subsets. The results of the functional CMV T cell responses matched the IgG serology results in every case. RNA was DNase-treated and reverse transcribed with TCR constant-region primers, mostly using SuperScript III.

Broader findings and caveats from the paper: RNA-based TCR counts may be influenced by expression changes linked to T cell activation and differentiation. Single alpha or beta chain sequences, rather than paired alpha/beta receptors, were used to define clonotypes. In both CD4 and CD8 cells, going from naive through CM, EM and EMRA, the Gini index went up while Shannon and inverse Simpson diversity went down. Following error correction, more than 95% of naive TCR sequences occurred only once, which made naive abundance distributions much steeper than those of memory subsets. The repertoire findings for the naive and memory subsets could not be validated against a ground truth, as none was available. TCR abundance followed a power law whose exponent differed between naive and memory subsets but was consistent across the three individuals.

The germline V end is reduced by 1 base and the J end by 6 bases; junction bases left unmatched: 9. CDR1 and CDR2 (SGHDN, FVKESK) derive from the germline V gene. The cysteine opens and the phenylalanine closes a CDR3 of 16 amino acids. The DNA shown is the 48-base CDR3, in frame from base 1. TCR alpha and beta chain libraries were amplified separately from the second PCR step onward. Donor CMV status was determined by IFNgamma production from CD4+ T cells after overnight stimulation of fresh PBMCs with CMV viral lysate. Miltenyi beads were used first to positively select CD4 T cells, and CD8 T cells were then positively selected from the CD4-negative fraction. Cells stained for CD3, CD4, CD8, CD45RA, CD27 and a live/dead dye were sorted on a BD Aria II into four subsets by CD45RA and CD27. Three healthy volunteers provided blood, and each donor's sample was split into CD4 and CD8 T cells and then further divided into four differentiation subsets. Roughly 120 ml of peripheral blood was collected from each donor, and PBMC were isolated from the blood using Ficoll-Paque PLUS density-gradient centrifugation. After sorting, cells were lysed in RLT buffer, RNA was extracted using a Qiagen RNeasy kit, and the extracted RNA was stored at -80 degrees C.

Regarding this clonotype: What antigen it recognizes has not been identified. The sample holds no much larger clone one base away, and base qualities are not on file.

Libraries were built with UMI-ligation and nested PCR. The beta constant-region primer was an equimolar mix of two oligonucleotides covering both TRBC1 and TRBC2. The ligated cDNA went through four rounds of PCR with nested alpha and beta constant-region primers together with the SP2 primer. A single-stranded oligonucleotide bearing the SP2 primer plus a 12-nucleotide UMI was ligated onto the 3' end of the cDNA by T4 RNA ligase 1. The ligation reaction was kept at 16 degrees C for 20-24 hours. PCR2 was typically run as a SYBR Green qPCR and stopped at a predetermined threshold to prevent over-amplification. All purifications after the first were performed with Agencourt AMPure XP magnetic beads. Library amounts were measured by Qubit and library quality was assessed on a TapeStation, where the main peak was expected at around 650 bp. Pooled libraries were sequenced on an Illumina MiSeq with v2 2x251 paired-end kits, typically giving about 0.9-2.1 million reads per sample. Each sample's library went into the pool at roughly 4.4 nM, and 5-7% PhiX was added to help with cluster recognition. The authors' pipeline ran thus. FASTQ reads processed by Demultiplexor were assigned V and J genes by Decombinator through tag matching that tolerated a single base-pair mismatch. UMIs were used by Collapsinator to correct both sequencing errors and frequency errors arising from PCR heterogeneity. CDR3Translator translated TCRs and extracted CDR3s from the conserved cysteine to the FGXG phenylalanine, flagging non-productive sequences. Repertoires were subsampled to equal numbers of UMI-defined TCRs before Gini, Shannon entropy and inverse Simpson indices were calculated. Within the linear range, a power law was fitted by maximum likelihood to the distributions of clonotype abundance. When run on a single naive CD8 sample, MIGEC and the pipeline yielded similar UMI counts, similar unique TCR numbers and similar clonal distributions. The repertoires were searched for roughly 7,000 CMV-associated CDR3 sequences that had been compiled from VDJdb and a published dataset. TCRdb took the public reads, trimmed them with fastp at Q25, ran MiXCR for clone calling and kept in-frame beta chains. Each CDR3 protein appears once, grouped with its most common genes and DNA. TCRdb, rather than the study authors, made the V and J calls. The sample includes roughly 130,000 distinct CDR3 sequences, with just over 35% observed a single time. The ten largest clones represent 0.9% of the sample.

Sequenced sample: central memory CD4+ T cells from blood. This specimen's cell subset or site label, interpreted: central memory, CD45RA- CD27+. This TCR was sampled from a human donor in good health. Recombination joined TRBV14 with TRBJ2-1; 7 of the junction bases match TRBD2. The nucleotides are TGTGCCAGCAGCCAAGGGGTGTCTAGCGGTTTCAATGAGCAGTTCTTC. Translated, this is CASSQGVSSGFNEQFF.